The 28 T cell receptor beta chains below were found in one sample sequenced in a study of T cells after yellow fever vaccination. MiXCR, applied by TCRdb to the 5' RACE reads, yields one record per CDR3 protein. This table holds 610,000 or so distinct CDR3 sequences, 12% found once. The source material was PBMCs, sampled on the day of the yellow fever booster vaccination. These receptors all stem from a man aged 25 to 45 who received the YFV17D yellow fever vaccine.

This clonotype occurred a few times. V is TRBV9 and J is TRBJ2-1; tentative D call: TRBD2 (5 bases). The CDR3 has 12 residues. V was shortened by 2 bases and J by 7 bases, with 7 bases between the two germline ends. CDR1 is SGDLS, CDR2 YYNGEE, per germline. Written as DNA, the CDR3 is TGTGCCAGCAGCGTTTTAGCGAATGAGCAGTTCTTC. Translating it yields CASSVLANEQFF.

This clonotype occurred a few times. The gene calls are TRBV4-3 and TRBJ2-7; 7 bases are a match to TRBD1. Germline values: CDR1 LGHNA, CDR2 YSLEER. V trimming: 0 bases; J trimming: 2 bases; junction bases outside the gene matches: 13. The CDR3 contains 18 residues. The CDR3 DNA reads TGCGCCAGCAGCCAAGATATCGGACAGGCCCCTCGAACCTACGAGCAGTACTTC. This sequence encodes CASSQDIGQAPRTYEQYF.

Points on this clonotype: A much bigger clone sits one base away, suggesting this may be a read error. V and J are TRBV7-6 and TRBJ2-2; D remains ambiguous. V was pared by 5 bases and J by 5 bases, with 6 bases between. Germline-derived CDR1 and CDR2 are SGHVS and FNYEAQ. The CDR3 has 12 residues. The CDR3 spells CASSPETGELFF. CDR3 DNA: TGTGCCAGCAGCCCAGAAACCGGGGAGCTGTTTTTT.

This clonotype occurred a few times. This chain connects TRBV11-2 to TRBJ1-1; unclear D gene. Between the trimmed V and J ends, which lost 2 bases and 0 bases, there was a span of 7 bases. In germline, CDR1 is SGHAT, CDR2 FQNNGV. This CDR3 has 14 amino acids. CDR3 in DNA: TGTGCCAGCAGCTTATTTACTTTGAACACTGAAGCTTTCTTT. Protein product: CASSLFTLNTEAFF.

The CDR3: CASSLLAGGLDEQFF. DNA for the CDR3: TGTGCCAGCAGCTTACTAGCGGGAGGATTGGATGAGCAGTTCTTC. This rearrangement joins TRBV7-9 to TRBJ2-1, with TRBD2 matching 11 bases. This CDR3 spans 15 amino acids. The germline V gene encodes CDR1 SEHNR and CDR2 FQNEAQ (reference sequence). V lost 2 bases, J lost 8 bases, and 5 bases stayed unmatched. Looking up the rest from reference TRBV7-9 and TRBJ2-1 gives the full variable domain: DTGVSQNPRHKITKRGQNVTFRCDPISEHNRLYWYRQTLGQGPEFLTYFQNEAQLEKSRLLSDRFSAERPKGSFSTLEIQRTEQGDSAMYLCASSLLAGGLDEQFFGPGTRLTVL.

A note on this clonotype: This may come from a read error, since a much larger clone is one base off. This sequence joins TRBV6-2 or TRBV6-3 and TRBJ1-2, with D unclear. Germline-derived CDR1 and CDR2 are MNHEY and SVGEGT. CDR3 size: 14 residues. The CDR3 sequence is CASSLLNTNYGDTF. The CDR3 DNA is TGTGCCAGCAGTCTTTTGAACACCAACTATGGCGACACCTTC.

This clonotype turned up a few times. The gene calls are TRBV10-3 and TRBJ1-2; D unresolved. The V end lost 7 bases, the J end lost 0 bases, and 15 bases lay between the germline ends. The CDR3 sequence is 15 residues long. The V gene's germline CDR1 is ENHRY and CDR2 SYGVKD. CDR3 in amino acids: CAINHDSGTNYGYTF. In DNA, the CDR3 is TGTGCCATCAATCACGACTCCGGGACTAACTATGGCTACACCTTC.

J is TRBJ2-7 and V is TRBV7-9, with D unresolved. The germline V gene encodes CDR1 SEHNR and CDR2 FQNEAQ (reference sequence). V dropped 5 bases and J dropped 3 bases, with 8 bases sitting between them. This CDR3 has 12 residues. This CDR3 is CASSAPSYEQYF. CDR3 in DNA: TGTGCCAGCAGCGCCCCTAGCTACGAGCAGTACTTC.

This clonotype was counted at least ten times. The chain couples TRBV6-1 to TRBJ2-2; tentative D call: TRBD1 (5 bases). The CDR3 is 15 residues long. Germline CDR1 and CDR2: MNHNS and SASEGT. V was shortened by 6 bases and J by 6 bases, with 17 bases between the two germline ends. The DNA for the CDR3 is TGTGCCAGCAGGCGGTTCCAGGGATTGGCCGGGGAGCTGTTTTTT. This translates into CASRRFQGLAGELFF.

This clonotype came up a few times. The chain employs TRBV5-1 and TRBJ2-2, with D perhaps matching TRBD2 (6 bases). Trimming shortened V by 4 bases and J by 6 bases, and 16 bases separated the two germline ends. The germline CDR1 and CDR2 sequences are SGHRS and YFSETQ. The length of the CDR3 is 15 residues. The CDR3 is CASSPGLRDPGELFF. The CDR3 nucleotides read TGCGCCAGCAGCCCCGGACTACGAGACCCCGGGGAGCTGTTTTTT.

The chain uses TRBV5-1 and TRBJ2-1; TRBD2 matches 14 bases. Trimming cost V 4 bases and J 3 bases; bases outside gene matches: 12. The CDR3 extends over 19 amino acids. Germline values: CDR1 SGHRS, CDR2 YFSETQ. The CDR3 sequence: CASSIRLAGGPKIYNEQFF. The CDR3 DNA follows: TGCGCCAGCAGCATCAGACTAGCGGGAGGGCCTAAAATCTACAATGAGCAGTTCTTC.

With respect to this clonotype: Relative to the germline gene, one junction end is altered; a read error may explain this. V gene TRBV29-1 combines with J gene TRBJ2-4; D perhaps matches TRBD1 (5 bases). CDR1 SQVTM and CDR2 ANQGSEA come from the germline V gene. The CDR3 is 15 residues long. The CDR3 protein is CSVLTELVAKNFQYF. In DNA form, the CDR3 reads TGCAGCGTGCTGACAGAGTTAGTAGCCAAAAACTTTCAGTACTTC. Full variable domain (remainder filled in from reference TRBV29-1 and TRBJ2-4): SAVISQKPSRDICQRGTSLTIQCQVDSQVTMMFWYRQQPGQSLTLIATANQGSEATYESGFVIDKFPISRPNLTFSTLTVSNMSPEDSSIYLCSVLTELVAKNFQYFGAGTRLSVL.

The sample holds many counts of this clonotype. The junction and the germline gene differ at one end; a read error may be behind it. The chain links TRBV18 to TRBJ1-1; 8 bases are a match to TRBD1. The CDR3 has 13 residues. Germline CDR1 is KGHSH and CDR2 is LQKENI. The CDR3 protein is CASSPGLRDRTAF. CDR3 in DNA: TGTGCCAGCTCACCTGGTTTGCGGGACAGGACCGCTTTT.

The V call is TRBV6-9, the J call TRBJ2-1; 10 positions match TRBD2. V trimming: 8 bases; J trimming: 0 bases; junction bases outside the gene matches: 1. The CDR3 extends over 14 amino acids. Looked up from germline, CDR1 is MNHGY and CDR2 is SVAAGI. CDR3 amino acids: CASEREGSYNEQFF. CDR3 nucleotides: TGTGCCAGCGAGCGGGAGGGCTCCTACAATGAGCAGTTCTTC.

The table lists this clonotype with a few counts. The V gene is TRBV12-3 or TRBV12-4, the J gene TRBJ2-2, with D tentatively TRBD2 (5 bases). CDR3 length: 13 amino acids. The V end lost 7 bases, the J end lost 5 bases, and 11 bases lay between the germline ends. Here the CDR3 DNA reads TGTGCCAGCAACTTGCGGAGGACCGGGGAGCTGTTTTTT. Encoded protein: CASNLRRTGELFF.

The J gene is TRBJ2-5, the V gene TRBV11-2; no clear D. The CDR3 sequence is 14 residues long. Germline CDR1 SGHAT, CDR2 FQNNGV. V lost 4 bases, J lost 3 bases, and 12 bases lay in between. The CDR3 sequence is CASSSGQNEETQYF. The CDR3 nucleotides are TGTGCCAGCAGCTCCGGGCAGAACGAAGAGACCCAGTACTTC.

The chain links TRBV7-8 to TRBJ2-3, with a possible D match to TRBD2 (5 bases). Germline V gene sequence: CDR1 SGHVS, CDR2 FQNEAQ. V shed 6 bases and J shed 1 base, with 17 bases lying between them. The CDR3 is 16 residues long. The CDR3 sequence is CASSNWEAEGTDTQYF. CDR3 bases: TGTGCCAGCAGTAACTGGGAAGCGGAGGGCACAGATACGCAGTATTTT.

This clonotype turned up a few times. The rearrangement joins TRBV15 to TRBJ2-2; tentative D call: TRBD2 (6 bases). CDR1 is LNHNV and CDR2 is YYDKDF in the germline V gene (reference sequence). V was cut by 0 bases and J by 0 bases, with 8 bases left in between. This CDR3 is built from 16 residues. CDR3 sequence reads: CATSRDRLANTGELFF. CDR3 bases: TGTGCCACCAGCAGAGACCGACTAGCGAACACCGGGGAGCTGTTTTTT.

This clonotype came up many times. The chain's CDR3 is CASSLAALVAGELFF. The CDR3 region has the DNA TGTGCCAGCAGCTTAGCGGCACTAGTCGCCGGGGAGCTGTTTTTT. The chain uses TRBV7-2 and TRBJ2-2; D may be TRBD2 (5 bases). CDR3 length equals 15 residues. Germline V lookup: CDR1 SGHTA, CDR2 FQGNSA. V shed 0 bases and J shed 6 bases, with 11 bases lying between them.

The rearrangement links TRBV19 to TRBJ2-5, with D possibly matching TRBD2 (6 bases). Looked up from germline, CDR1 is LNHDA and CDR2 is SQIVND (reference sequence). The CDR3 covers 14 residues. Trimming cost V 9 bases and J 7 bases, with 21 bases left between them. DNA of the CDR3: TGTGCCAGCACGGAGGAGGGAGTGAGTGGGACCCAGTACTTC. Residues: CASTEEGVSGTQYF.

This clonotype was found a few times. This chain links TRBV9 with TRBJ2-2; D not certain. Per the germline V gene, CDR1 is SGDLS and CDR2 is YYNGEE. Trimming stripped 3 bases from V and 3 bases from J, with 12 bases between. CDR3 size: 15 residues. CDR3 bases: TGTGCCAGCAGCGAGGCCGGAACCCACACCGGGGAGCTGTTTTTT. The encoded protein is CASSEAGTHTGELFF.

The gene calls are TRBV4-3 and TRBJ2-1, with D tentatively TRBD2 (5 bases). Trimming removed 0 bases at V and 6 bases at J, with 9 bases between. The length of the CDR3 is 14 residues. The V gene's germline CDR1 is LGHNA and CDR2 YSLEER. The DNA for the CDR3 is TGCGCCAGCAGCCAAGAGTCTACTAGCAATGAGCAGTTCTTC. Translated: CASSQESTSNEQFF.

V gene TRBV6-4 combines with J gene TRBJ2-7; TRBD2 aligns across 15 bases. Germline lookup yields CDR1 MRHNA and CDR2 SNTAGT. This CDR3 has 17 residues. Germline trimming cut 6 bases from V and 4 bases from J; bases unmatched to any gene: 10. The CDR3 protein is CASSLQGLAGGKYEQYF. The CDR3 DNA reads as TGTGCCAGCAGCTTGCAAGGACTAGCGGGGGGGAAGTACGAGCAGTACTTC.

In its sample, this clonotype was seen a few times. The chain uses TRBV5-1 and TRBJ1-5; perhaps TRBD1 as D (5 bases). V lost 2 bases and J lost 6, with 9 bases in between. The CDR3 spans 13 residues. CDR1 and CDR2 (germline): SGHRS, YFSETQ. The DNA for the CDR3 is TGCGCCAGCAGCTTTTCAGGGAGTCAGCCCCAGCATTTT. Its translation: CASSFSGSQPQHF.

This clonotype has just a few counts. The gene calls are TRBV27 and TRBJ2-1, with D possibly matching TRBD2 (6 bases). There are 14 residues in the CDR3. Trimming pared 6 bases from V and 4 bases from J, leaving 13 bases between. The germline gives CDR1 MNHEY, CDR2 SMNVEV (reference sequence). CDR3 sequence: CASRRAGTYNEQFF. The CDR3 DNA sequence: TGTGCCAGCAGGCGAGCGGGCACGTACAATGAGCAGTTCTTC.

This clonotype was seen a handful of times. This chain links TRBV6-5 with TRBJ2-1, with TRBD2 matching 7 bases. J lost 6 bases, V lost 2 bases, and 7 bases had no gene match. The CDR3 has 15 residues. Germline lookup yields CDR1 MNHEY and CDR2 SVGAGI. CDR3 residues: CASSYTAGVRNEQFF. The CDR3 nucleotides are TGTGCCAGCAGTTACACGGCGGGAGTACGCAATGAGCAGTTCTTC.

The genes are TRBV15 and TRBJ2-1; D is perhaps TRBD2 (6 bases). The V end lost 7 bases, the J end lost 0 bases, and 13 bases lay between the germline ends. The CDR3 runs to 15 residues. Germline CDR1 is LNHNV and CDR2 is YYDKDF (reference sequence). CDR3 bases: TGTGCCACCACAAGCGGGCGGAGCTCCTACAATGAGCAGTTCTTC. Translated: CATTSGRSSYNEQFF.

V usage is TRBV12-3 or TRBV12-4 and J usage is TRBJ2-3, with 9 positions matching TRBD2. Trimming took 10 bases from V and 4 from J; bases not matched to a gene: 6. This CDR3 has 13 amino acids. For the CDR3, the DNA is TGTGCCATAGTAGCGGGAGCTTCAGATACGCAGTATTTT. As protein: CAIVAGASDTQYF.